This TCR beta chain was captured in a study of blood T cell repertoires in COVID-19. V was clipped by 1 base and J by 9 bases; unmatched bases: 7. The germline V gene has CDR1 SGHAT and CDR2 FQNNGV. The CDR3 runs to 15 residues. This table comes from immunoSEQ multiplex PCR, and its TCRdb copy is limited to in-frame clones, with some not included. The sample has fewer than 350,000 clones; approximately 88% are singletons. The clonotype was recovered from a man aged 60-69 years who had recovered from COVID-19. This chain links TRBV11-2 with TRBJ1-2; 11 positions match TRBD1. Sequencing was performed on PBMCs or T cells enriched from blood (not recorded which). The CDR3 DNA follows: TGTGCCAGCAGCTTAGCTATTAGGGACAGGGGGAGCTACACCTTC. It specifies CASSLAIRDRGSYTF.